Below, 9 T cell receptor beta chains from the same sample are listed, as sequenced in a study of response to subunit inactivated influenza vaccine. Each CDR3 protein is one row after TCRdb ran MiXCR on the RT-PCR reads. The sample lists around 600,000 distinct CDR3 sequences; 11% were seen once. This sample was shared with a second study, whose subject was T cells expressing NK-cell markers. That paper states: The authors generated TCR beta cDNA through 5'RACE template switching with UMIs.

Sequenced here: PBMCs from blood, sampled on the day of vaccination. These receptor sequences come from a man aged 50 to 59 who received an inactivated influenza vaccine.

The rearrangement joins TRBV7-9 to TRBJ2-7; D is ambiguous. The germline CDR1 and CDR2 sequences are SEHNR and FQNEAQ (reference sequence). The CDR3 length is 15 residues. Trimming took 0 bases from V and 4 from J, leaving 13 bases between them. CDR3 nucleotides: TGTGCCAGCAGCTTAGCGTCAGGTTCCCATTACGAGCAGTACTTC. Translated: CASSLASGSHYEQYF.

This chain uses TRBV7-2 with TRBJ1-2, with 8 bases identical to TRBD1. The CDR3 is 12 amino acids. CDR1 and CDR2 from the germline V gene are SGHTA and FQGNSA. After removal of 3 bases from V and 7 bases from J, the junction contained 1 base not matched to a gene. CDR3 residues: CASSFDRGGYTF. CDR3 sequence (DNA): TGTGCCAGCAGCTTTGACAGGGGTGGCTACACCTTC. Together with reference TRBV7-2 and TRBJ1-2, the CDR3 gives the full variable domain: GAGVSQSPSNKVTEKGKDVELRCDPISGHTALYWYRQSLGQGLEFLIYFQGNSAPDKSGLPSDRFSAERTGGSVSTLTIQRTQQEDSAVYLCASSFDRGGYTFGSGTRLTVV.

This clonotype was picked up a small number of times. The chain has TRBV29-1 and TRBJ2-1, with D uncertain. The CDR3 is made up of 12 amino acids. CDR1 and CDR2 from the germline V gene are SQVTM and ANQGSEA. The V gene lost 4 bases and the J gene lost 5 bases, with 9 bases spanning the gap. The CDR3 sequence is CSVGGSDNEQFF. The CDR3 DNA follows: TGCAGCGTTGGGGGATCCGACAATGAGCAGTTCTTC.

This clonotype was seen ten or more times. The chain combines TRBV6-1 with TRBJ1-5; D may be TRBD1 (6 bases). Germline assignment: CDR1 MNHNS and CDR2 SASEGT. V was cut by 6 bases and J by 1 base, with 13 bases left in between. The CDR3 length is 15 residues. This CDR3 is CASSRQTGSNQPQHF. The CDR3 DNA reads as TGTGCCAGCAGCCGGCAAACAGGGAGCAATCAGCCCCAGCATTTT.

This clonotype has only a few counts. This chain links TRBV7-2 with TRBJ1-5, with unresolved D. Germline CDR1 reads SGHTA; CDR2 reads FQGNSA. V was clipped by 3 bases and J by 0 bases, with 9 bases between them. This CDR3 has 15 residues. DNA of the CDR3: TGTGCCAGCAGCTTTATGGGTTATAGCAATCAGCCCCAGCATTTT. The encoded protein is CASSFMGYSNQPQHF. The whole variable domain, remainder taken from reference TRBV7-2 and TRBJ1-5, is GAGVSQSPSNKVTEKGKDVELRCDPISGHTALYWYRQSLGQGLEFLIYFQGNSAPDKSGLPSDRFSAERTGGSVSTLTIQRTQQEDSAVYLCASSFMGYSNQPQHFGDGTRLSIL.

This clonotype was seen repeatedly, ten times or more. J is TRBJ2-1 and V is TRBV5-1; 7 bases are shared with TRBD2. CDR3 length equals 15 residues. Germline values: CDR1 SGHRS, CDR2 YFSETQ. Losses at the gene ends were 5 bases for V and 4 bases for J; bases not matched to a gene: 9. Here the CDR3 reads CASSLPSGYYNEQFF. As DNA, the CDR3 is TGCGCCAGCAGTCTCCCTAGCGGATATTACAATGAGCAGTTCTTC.

The table lists this clonotype with a few counts. The chain has TRBV4-3 and TRBJ2-4; TRBD2 aligns across 7 bases. CDR3 length equals 15 residues. The ends lost 0 bases at V and 3 bases at J; junction bases unmatched: 2. CDR1 is LGHNA, CDR2 YSLEER, per germline. The CDR3 is CASSQEVAGKNIQYF. The DNA for the CDR3 is TGCGCCAGCAGCCAAGAGGTAGCGGGCAAAAACATTCAGTACTTC.

This clonotype has a handful of counts. V is TRBV28 and J is TRBJ2-7, with 9 bases identical to TRBD2. From germline, CDR1 is MDHEN and CDR2 SYDVKM. Trimming removed 4 bases from V and 4 bases from J; junction bases left unmatched: 8. There are 15 residues in the CDR3. The CDR3 loop reads CASSSLTSGSYEQYF. In nucleotides, the CDR3 is TGTGCCAGCAGTTCCCTGACTAGCGGAAGTTACGAGCAGTACTTC.

This chain links TRBV28 with TRBJ1-5; D is possibly TRBD1 (6 bases). The germline gives CDR1 MDHEN, CDR2 SYDVKM. This CDR3 is built from 13 residues. V dropped 6 bases and J dropped 6 bases, with 12 bases sitting between them. This chain's CDR3 is CASSRRGSQPQHF. The CDR3 nucleotides read TGTGCCAGCAGCCGCAGGGGTTCTCAGCCCCAGCATTTT.